Each of the 16 T cell receptor beta chains below was sequenced from the same sample in a study of identical twins. TCRdb re-called the 5' RACE reads through MiXCR, storing one row per CDR3 protein. The sample records 200,000 to 300,000 distinct CDR3 sequences, roughly 10% being singletons. The specimen sequenced was memory T cells sorted from blood. These receptors came from a man between 45 and 60 years old in good health.

This clonotype was seen at least ten times. The rearrangement joins TRBV5-1 to TRBJ2-3; TRBD1 or TRBD2 may be the D gene (5 bases each). The length of the CDR3 is 14 residues. The germline V and J ends were trimmed by 5 bases and 0 bases, with 10 bases remaining between them. From germline, CDR1 is SGHRS and CDR2 YFSETQ. The chain's CDR3 is CASSGGPSTDTQYF. The CDR3 nucleotides are TGCGCCAGCAGTGGGGGACCGAGCACAGATACGCAGTATTTT.

The chain joins TRBV24-1 to TRBJ2-3; no clear D. The V end lost 5 bases, the J end lost 2 bases, and 7 bases lay between the germline ends. Per germline, CDR1 KGHDR and CDR2 SFDVKD. This CDR3 region has 13 residues. Here the CDR3 reads CATSVGATDTQYF. The CDR3 DNA reads TGTGCCACCAGTGTCGGAGCCACAGATACGCAGTATTTT.

This rearrangement joins TRBV25-1 to TRBJ1-1; possible D gene TRBD1, 5 bases. This CDR3 has 14 amino acids. Looked up from germline, CDR1 is MGHDK and CDR2 is SYGVNS. The V end lost 3 bases, the J end lost 4 bases, and 12 bases lay between the germline ends. CDR3 coding DNA: TGTGCCAGCAGTGAGCAGGGAGGAACCACTGAAGCTTTCTTT. This sequence encodes CASSEQGGTTEAFF.

This clonotype was counted many times. The rearrangement joins TRBV5-6 to TRBJ2-5, with a weak D call TRBD1 (6 bases). The V end lost 3 bases, the J end lost 1 base, and 16 bases lay between the germline ends. The CDR3 totals 16 residues. CDR1 is SGHDT and CDR2 is YYEEEE in the germline V gene. The CDR3 here is CASSSAGQRIQETQYF. The CDR3 coding sequence is TGTGCCAGCAGCTCCGCCGGACAGCGAATCCAAGAGACCCAGTACTTC. The full variable domain, its missing parts supplied by reference TRBV5-6 and TRBJ2-5, is DAGVTQSPTHLIKTRGQQVTLRCSPKSGHDTVSWYQQALGQGPQFIFQYYEEEERQRGNFPDRFSGHQFPNYSSELNVNALLLGDSALYLCASSSAGQRIQETQYFGPGTRLLVL.

This clonotype came up many times. The genes are TRBV7-2 and TRBJ1-2; D perhaps matches TRBD1 (6 bases). The V and J ends lost 5 bases and 4 bases respectively, with 14 bases between them. Germline V gene lookup returns CDR1 SGHTA and CDR2 FQGNSA. The CDR3 runs 14 residues. The CDR3 sequence: CASSPAGTTYGYTF. CDR3 nucleotide sequence: TGTGCCAGCAGCCCAGCAGGGACAACCTATGGCTACACCTTC.

The chain joins TRBV15 to TRBJ2-3; 10 positions agree with TRBD2. Germline loops: CDR1 LNHNV, CDR2 YYDKDF (reference sequence). The CDR3 spans 20 residues. V lost 0 bases to trimming and J lost 5 bases; unmatched junction nucleotides: 17. CDR3 sequence reads: CATSREWEVGTSGAKDTQYF. The DNA of the CDR3 is TGTGCCACCAGCAGAGAATGGGAGGTCGGAACTAGCGGGGCTAAAGATACGCAGTATTTT.

This clonotype was recorded at least ten times. Mismatch with germline at one junction end may stem from a read error. This chain uses TRBV7-7 with TRBJ2-5, with no clear D. CDR3 size: 13 residues. Germline values: CDR1 SSHAT, CDR2 FNYEAQ (reference sequence). The CDR3 loop reads CASSLEVLETQYF. In nucleotides, the CDR3 is TGTGCTAGCAGCTTAGAGGTTTTGGAGACCCAGTACTTC. The variable domain in full, completed from reference TRBV7-7 and TRBJ2-5, reads GAGVSQSPRYKVTKRGQDVTLRCDPISSHATLYWYQQALGQGPEFLTYFNYEAQPDKSGLPSDRFSAERPEGSISTLTIQRTEQRDSAMYRCASSLEVLETQYFGPGTRLLVL.

The chain couples TRBV2 to TRBJ1-2; 11 nucleotides line up with TRBD1. CDR1 and CDR2 (germline): SNHLY, FYNNEI. The CDR3 totals 14 residues. The J segment lost 9 bases and the V segment lost 6 bases, leaving 9 bases of the junction unmatched. The CDR3 loop reads CASSFGQGASRYTF. The CDR3 nucleotides read TGTGCCAGCAGCTTCGGACAGGGGGCCAGTCGCTACACCTTC.

This clonotype was counted only a few times. CDR3 sequence (DNA): TGTGCCAGCAGCCCACAGACTAGCAAAAGCACAGATACGCAGTATTTT. Translation gives CASSPQTSKSTDTQYF. The V gene is TRBV7-8, the J gene TRBJ2-3; 7 positions agree with TRBD2. This CDR3 is built from 16 residues. Germline V lookup: CDR1 SGHVS, CDR2 FQNEAQ. The junction had 8 bases not matched to a gene; V was cut back by 5 bases and J by 0 bases.

This clonotype was detected a few times. The chain is built from TRBV19 and TRBJ2-7; 9 nucleotides agree with TRBD1. The CDR3 sequence is 14 residues long. CDR1 is LNHDA, CDR2 SQIVND, per germline (reference sequence). The V segment lost 3 bases and the J segment 2 bases; nucleotides outside the gene matches: 2. The CDR3 nucleotides are TGTGCCAGTAGTATCGGGACAGGGACCTACGAGCAGTACTTC. Translated, it gives CASSIGTGTYEQYF.

This clonotype was seen many times. The chain has TRBV15 and TRBJ2-5; D is undetermined. The CDR3 spans 13 residues. Trimming pared 5 bases from V and 5 bases from J, leaving 12 bases between. Germline CDR1 and CDR2: LNHNV and YYDKDF (reference sequence). The CDR3 DNA follows: TGTGCCACCAGCCCCTGGGAAGGGGAGACCCAGTACTTC. Translation: CATSPWEGETQYF.

This clonotype was seen at least ten times. The J gene is TRBJ1-3, the V gene TRBV7-2, with no clear D. The CDR3 length is 14 residues. From germline, CDR1 is SGHTA and CDR2 FQGNSA. V was clipped by 5 bases and J by 5 bases, with 13 bases between them. The CDR3 coding sequence is TGTGCCAGCAGCCCCCCAGGCTTGAGAAACACCATATATTTT. Its translation: CASSPPGLRNTIYF.

This clonotype was seen only a few times. The chain links TRBV11-2 to TRBJ2-7; D gene uncertain. This CDR3 is built from 21 residues. Germline CDR1 is SGHAT and CDR2 is FQNNGV. The V end lost 1 base, the J end lost 5 bases, and 33 bases lay between the germline ends. CDR3 sequence (DNA): TGTGCCAGCAGCTTAGTACACGAGGTACTACCTACTCCCCATTTGAGTGACGAGCAGTACTTC. This codes for CASSLVHEVLPTPHLSDEQYF.

J is TRBJ2-5 and V is TRBV20-1; the D call may be TRBD1 or TRBD2 (5 bases each). CDR1 and CDR2 (germline): DFQATT, SNEGSKA (reference sequence). V lost 6 bases and J 2 bases, leaving 25 bases between the germline ends. The CDR3 spans 17 residues. In DNA, the CDR3 is TGCAGTGCCCCCTCCGGGGTTTGGACAACCCCTCAAGAGACCCAGTACTTC. This sequence encodes CSAPSGVWTTPQETQYF.

This chain connects TRBV27 to TRBJ1-6; D unresolved. The germline gives CDR1 MNHEY, CDR2 SMNVEV (reference sequence). The CDR3 loop spans 14 amino acids. Trimming pared 6 bases from V and 2 bases from J, leaving 8 bases between. DNA for the CDR3: TGTGCCAGCAGGAGGGAAACCTATAATTCACCCCTCCACTTT. Its protein is CASRRETYNSPLHF.

This sequence joins TRBV5-1 and TRBJ2-5; TRBD1 aligns across 10 bases. J was trimmed by 5 bases and V by 1 base; bases with no gene match: 14. CDR3 length: 18 amino acids. In germline, CDR1 is SGHRS, CDR2 YFSETQ. This CDR3 reads CASSLLSWTGGNWETQYF. CDR3 DNA: TGCGCCAGCAGCTTGCTTTCCTGGACAGGGGGGAATTGGGAGACCCAGTACTTC.